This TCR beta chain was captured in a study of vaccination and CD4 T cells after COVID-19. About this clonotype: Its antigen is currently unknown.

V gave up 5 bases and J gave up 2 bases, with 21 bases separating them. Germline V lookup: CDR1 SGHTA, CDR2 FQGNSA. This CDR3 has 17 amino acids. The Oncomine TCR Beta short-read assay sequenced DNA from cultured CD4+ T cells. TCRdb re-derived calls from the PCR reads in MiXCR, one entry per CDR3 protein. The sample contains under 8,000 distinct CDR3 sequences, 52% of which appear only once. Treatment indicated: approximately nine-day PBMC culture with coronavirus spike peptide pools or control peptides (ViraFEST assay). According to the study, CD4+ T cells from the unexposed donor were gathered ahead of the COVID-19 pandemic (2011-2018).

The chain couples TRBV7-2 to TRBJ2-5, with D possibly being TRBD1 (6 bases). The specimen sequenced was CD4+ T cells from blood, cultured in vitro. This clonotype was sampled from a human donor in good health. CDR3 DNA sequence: TGTGCCAGCAGCCCCGGCGGACGGTGGGGGACACAAGAGACCCAGTACTTC. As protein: CASSPGGRWGTQETQYF.